This T cell receptor (beta chain) was captured by sequencing in a study of T cells in Graves' hyperthyroidism and ophthalmopathy. This clonotype was seen just once. A much larger clone is a single base away; this may be a read error. The study enrolled patients aged 18 to 65 with newly diagnosed hyperthyroidism of under 2 months' duration. CDR1 is SGHAT and CDR2 is FQNNGV in the germline V gene. The CDR3 length is 16 residues. Between the trimmed V and J ends, which lost 4 bases and 2 bases, there was a span of 16 bases. RNA transcripts provided the source from which TCR beta CDR3 regions were amplified. HTBI primers were the set used in a first-round RT-PCR of the TCR CDR3. Each CDR3 protein gets one entry after TCRdb re-called the multiplex PCR reads with MiXCR. The repertoire includes fewer than 900,000 distinct CDR3 sequences, approximately 19% of them detected once, and around 15% sits in the top ten.

The origin of this receptor is a woman aged 50 to 60 with Graves' hyperthyroidism that later progressed to Graves' ophthalmopathy. Sequenced: blood. The J gene is TRBJ2-3, the V gene TRBV11-2, with no clear D. The CDR3 DNA follows: TGTGCCAGCAGCTCGTTAGTGGGGTTCAACACAGATACGCAGTATTTT. The encoded protein is CASSSLVGFNTDTQYF.